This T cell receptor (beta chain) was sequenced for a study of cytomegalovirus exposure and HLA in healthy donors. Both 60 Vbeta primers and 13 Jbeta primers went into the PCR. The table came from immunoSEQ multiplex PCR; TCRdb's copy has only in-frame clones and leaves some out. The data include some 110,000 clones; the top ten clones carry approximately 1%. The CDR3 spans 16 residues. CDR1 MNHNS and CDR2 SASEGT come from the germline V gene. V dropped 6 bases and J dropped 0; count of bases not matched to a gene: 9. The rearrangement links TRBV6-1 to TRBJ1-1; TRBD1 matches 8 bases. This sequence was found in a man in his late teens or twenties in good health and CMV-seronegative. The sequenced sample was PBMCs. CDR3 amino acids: CASRERTGPLNTEAFF. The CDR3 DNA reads TGTGCCAGCAGAGAACGGACAGGGCCCCTGAACACTGAAGCTTTCTTT.